This is a list of T cell receptor beta chains from one sample in a study of low-dose radiotherapy and immunotherapy resistance in tumors. One entry per CDR3 protein, called by TCRdb with MiXCR from the reads. Among tens of thousands of distinct CDR3 sequences listed, over 15% were seen once. The sequencing here drew on PBMCs, taken before treatment. These receptors originate from a male donor with prostate cancer. The CDR3 runs from the conserved cysteine through the conserved F or W. D genes are given only for firm matches. Where a row states a size, it is once, few, many or the class of an expanded clone; other rows omit it.

CASSSGGRDTQYF,.,TRBV7-2,TRBJ2-3,.
CASSDARGYEQFF,.,TRBV4-2,TRBJ2-1,many
CASTAGNIQYF,.,TRBV6-8,TRBJ2-4,.
CAWSSGRSYEQYF,.,TRBV30,TRBJ2-7,many
CASSDTGSYEQYF,.,TRBV4-2,TRBJ2-7,.
CAISEPRGNTGELFF,.,TRBV10-3,TRBJ2-2,many
CASRKGWEDAFF,.,TRBV6-2/TRBV6-3,TRBJ1-1,many
CATSRGFQETQYF,.,TRBV15,TRBJ2-5,many
CASSGVTGANQPQHF,TRBD1,TRBV19,TRBJ1-5,few
CATSRETEYSPLHF,.,TRBV15,TRBJ1-6,many
CASSAGTEEKLFF,TRBD1,TRBV5-4,TRBJ1-4,few
CASRMPGDEQYF,.,TRBV5-6,TRBJ2-7,.
CASSFDFPGEQYF,.,TRBV12-3/TRBV12-4,TRBJ2-7,many
CASSFETGGTEAFF,TRBD1,TRBV13,TRBJ1-1,.
CASSRGANEQFF,.,TRBV7-9,TRBJ2-1,.
CASSYGTISNQPQHF,.,TRBV3-1,TRBJ1-5,many
CSVDPDETQYF,.,TRBV29-1,TRBJ2-5,many
CASSRDSQETQYF,TRBD1,TRBV11-2,TRBJ2-5,many
CASSLSRGRSANTIYF,.,TRBV5-1,TRBJ1-3,once
CASSLGQGPDTQYF,.,TRBV28,TRBJ2-3,many
CAISESRGRNTEAFF,TRBD1,TRBV10-3,TRBJ1-1,many
CASIRGGDSGGSLHETQYF,.,TRBV21-1,TRBJ2-5,many
CASSESSYEQYF,.,TRBV6-1,TRBJ2-7,few
CASSPGPSNIQYF,.,TRBV11-2,TRBJ2-4,few
CASSPERGRGTGELFF,TRBD2,TRBV19,TRBJ2-2,many